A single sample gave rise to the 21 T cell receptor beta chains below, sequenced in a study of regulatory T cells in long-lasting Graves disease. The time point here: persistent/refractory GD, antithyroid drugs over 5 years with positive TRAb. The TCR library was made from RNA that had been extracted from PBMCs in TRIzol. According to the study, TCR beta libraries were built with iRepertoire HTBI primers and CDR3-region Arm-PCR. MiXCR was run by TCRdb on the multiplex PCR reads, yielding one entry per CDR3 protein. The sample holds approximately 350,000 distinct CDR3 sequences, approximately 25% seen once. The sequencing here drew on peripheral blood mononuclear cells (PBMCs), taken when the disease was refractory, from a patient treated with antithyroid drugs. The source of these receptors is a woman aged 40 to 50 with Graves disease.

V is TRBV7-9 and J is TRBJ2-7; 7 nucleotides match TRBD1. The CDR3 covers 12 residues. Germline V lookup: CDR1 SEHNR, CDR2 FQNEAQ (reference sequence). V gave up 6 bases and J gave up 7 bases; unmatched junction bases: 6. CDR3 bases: TGTGCCAGCAGAACAGAGGACAGGGAGCAGTACTTC. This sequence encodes CASRTEDREQYF.

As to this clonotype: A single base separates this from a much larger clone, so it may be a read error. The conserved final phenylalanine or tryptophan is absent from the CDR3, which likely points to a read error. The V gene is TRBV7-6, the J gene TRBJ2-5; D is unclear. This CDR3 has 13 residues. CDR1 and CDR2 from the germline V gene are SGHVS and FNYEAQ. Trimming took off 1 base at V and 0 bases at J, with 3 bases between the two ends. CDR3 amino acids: CASSLGHQETQYL. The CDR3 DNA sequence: TGTGCCAGCAGCTTAGGCCACCAAGAGACCCAGTACCTC.

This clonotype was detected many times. As DNA, the CDR3 is TGTGCCAGCACCACCGGGACAGGGAACCAAGAGACCCAGTACTTC. Its translation: CASTTGTGNQETQYF. This chain links TRBV6-1 with TRBJ2-5; the match to TRBD1 covers 9 bases. Germline V gene lookup returns CDR1 MNHNS and CDR2 SASEGT. Unmatched junction bases numbered 6, after V lost 7 bases and J lost 0 bases. The CDR3 has 15 residues.

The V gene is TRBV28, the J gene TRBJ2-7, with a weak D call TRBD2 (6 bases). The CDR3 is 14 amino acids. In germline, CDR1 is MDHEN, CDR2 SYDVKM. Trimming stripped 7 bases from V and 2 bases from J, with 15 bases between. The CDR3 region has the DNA TGTGCCAGCATCTCGGGCGGCGGGGCCTACGAGCAGTACTTC. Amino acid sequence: CASISGGGAYEQYF.

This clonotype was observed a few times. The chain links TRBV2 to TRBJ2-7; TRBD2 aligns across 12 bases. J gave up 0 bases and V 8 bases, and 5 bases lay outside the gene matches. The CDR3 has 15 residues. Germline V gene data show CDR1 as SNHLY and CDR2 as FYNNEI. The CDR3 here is CASSGLAGSSYEQYF. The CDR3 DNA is TGTGCCAGCTCCGGACTAGCGGGGAGCTCCTACGAGCAGTACTTC.

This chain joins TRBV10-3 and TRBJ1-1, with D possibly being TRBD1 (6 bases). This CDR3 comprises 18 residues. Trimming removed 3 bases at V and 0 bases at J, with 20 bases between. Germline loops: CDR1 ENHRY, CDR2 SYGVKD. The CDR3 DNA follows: TGTGCCATCAGTGAACTCGCAGGACAGACAGCGATGAACACTGAAGCTTTCTTT. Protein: CAISELAGQTAMNTEAFF.

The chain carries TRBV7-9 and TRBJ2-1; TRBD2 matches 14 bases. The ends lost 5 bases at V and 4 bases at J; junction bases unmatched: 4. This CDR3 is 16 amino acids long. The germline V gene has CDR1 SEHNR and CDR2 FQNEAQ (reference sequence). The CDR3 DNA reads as TGTGCCAGCAGCCTGGGACTAGCGGGAGTTTACAATGAGCAGTTCTTC. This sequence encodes CASSLGLAGVYNEQFF.

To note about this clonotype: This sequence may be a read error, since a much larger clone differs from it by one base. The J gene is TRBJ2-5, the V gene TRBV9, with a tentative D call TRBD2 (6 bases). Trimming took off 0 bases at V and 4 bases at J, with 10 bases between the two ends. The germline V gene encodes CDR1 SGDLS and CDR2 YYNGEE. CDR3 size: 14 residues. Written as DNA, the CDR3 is TGTGCCAGCAGCGTAGGACCAGCGGGAGAGACCCAGTACTTC. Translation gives CASSVGPAGETQYF.

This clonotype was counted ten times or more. The CDR3 DNA reads TGTGCCAGCAGTTTATACGGTGAGGTCGTCGAGCAGTACTTC. It translates to CASSLYGEVVEQYF. The rearrangement links TRBV28 to TRBJ2-7, with D unresolved. Germline V gene sequence: CDR1 MDHEN, CDR2 SYDVKM. The CDR3 spans 14 residues. The V end lost 1 base, the J end lost 6 bases, and 13 bases lay between the germline ends.

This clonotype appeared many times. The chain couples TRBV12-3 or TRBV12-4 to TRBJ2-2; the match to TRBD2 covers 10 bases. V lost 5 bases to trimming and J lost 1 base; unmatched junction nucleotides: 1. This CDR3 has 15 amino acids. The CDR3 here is CASSGLAVNTGELFF. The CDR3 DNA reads TGTGCCAGCAGTGGACTAGCGGTGAACACCGGGGAGCTGTTTTTT.

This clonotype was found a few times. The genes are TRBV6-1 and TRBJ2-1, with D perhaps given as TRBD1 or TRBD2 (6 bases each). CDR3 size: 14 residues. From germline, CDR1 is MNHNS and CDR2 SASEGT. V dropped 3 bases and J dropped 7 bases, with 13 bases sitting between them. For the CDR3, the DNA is TGTGCCAGCAGTGAGAGGGGGAGGAGTAATGAGCAGTTCTTC. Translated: CASSERGRSNEQFF.

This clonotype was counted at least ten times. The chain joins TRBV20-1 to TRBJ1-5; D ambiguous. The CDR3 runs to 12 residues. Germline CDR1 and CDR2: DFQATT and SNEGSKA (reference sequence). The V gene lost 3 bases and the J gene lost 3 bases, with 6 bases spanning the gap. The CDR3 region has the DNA TGCAGTGCTAGGGCGGTCAATCAGCCCCAGCATTTT. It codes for CSARAVNQPQHF.

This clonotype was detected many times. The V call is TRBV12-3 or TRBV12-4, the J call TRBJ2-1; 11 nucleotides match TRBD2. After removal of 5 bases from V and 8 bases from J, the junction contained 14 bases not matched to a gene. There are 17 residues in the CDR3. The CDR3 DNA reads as TGTGCCAGCAGTAAAAGGGTACTAGCGGGAGATTCGGATGAGCAGTTCTTC. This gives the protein CASSKRVLAGDSDEQFF.

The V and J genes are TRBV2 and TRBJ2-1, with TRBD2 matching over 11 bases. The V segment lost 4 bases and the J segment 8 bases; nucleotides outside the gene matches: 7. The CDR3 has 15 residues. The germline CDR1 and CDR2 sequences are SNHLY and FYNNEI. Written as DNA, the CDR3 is TGTGCCAGCAGTGTAGCGGGAGGGTCTATCTATGAGCAGTTCTTC. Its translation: CASSVAGGSIYEQFF.

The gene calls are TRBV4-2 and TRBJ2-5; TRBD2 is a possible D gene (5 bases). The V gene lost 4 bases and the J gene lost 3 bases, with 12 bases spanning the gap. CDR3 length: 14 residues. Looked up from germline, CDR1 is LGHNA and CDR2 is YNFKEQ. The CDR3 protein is CASSLGLIEETQYF. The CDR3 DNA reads TGTGCCAGCAGCCTCGGACTCATTGAAGAGACCCAGTACTTC.

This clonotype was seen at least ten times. This CDR3 reads CASSPLSSGGRSQYF. CDR3 DNA sequence: TGTGCCAGCAGCCCCCTAAGTAGCGGGGGCCGTAGTCAGTACTTC. This sequence joins TRBV11-2 and TRBJ2-5, with 9 bases lining up with TRBD2. After removal of 5 bases from V and 11 bases from J, the junction contained 15 bases not matched to a gene. The CDR3 length is 15 residues. Germline CDR1 reads SGHAT; CDR2 reads FQNNGV.

The CDR3 protein is CSARDPLAGGPGTQYF. The CDR3, as DNA: TGCAGTGCTAGGGACCCACTAGCGGGAGGGCCGGGGACCCAGTACTTC. The V gene is TRBV20-1, the J gene TRBJ2-5; 13 bases line up with TRBD2. The CDR3 consists of 16 residues. Germline loops: CDR1 DFQATT, CDR2 SNEGSKA (reference sequence). The trim removed 3 bases at V and 7 bases at J, leaving 11 bases unmatched.

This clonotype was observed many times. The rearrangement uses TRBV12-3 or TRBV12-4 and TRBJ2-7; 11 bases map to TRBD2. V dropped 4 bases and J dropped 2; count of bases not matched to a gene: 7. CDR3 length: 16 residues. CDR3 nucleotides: TGTGCCAGCAGTTCTATACTAGCGGGAGTGACCTACGAGCAGTACTTC. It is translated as CASSSILAGVTYEQYF.

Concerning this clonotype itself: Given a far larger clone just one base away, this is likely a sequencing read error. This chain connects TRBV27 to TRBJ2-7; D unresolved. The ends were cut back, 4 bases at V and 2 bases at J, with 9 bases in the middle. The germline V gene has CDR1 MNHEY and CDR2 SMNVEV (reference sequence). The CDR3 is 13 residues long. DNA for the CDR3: TGTGCCAGCAGTTCGTCCCGGGCCTACGAGCAGTACTTC. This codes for CASSSSRAYEQYF.

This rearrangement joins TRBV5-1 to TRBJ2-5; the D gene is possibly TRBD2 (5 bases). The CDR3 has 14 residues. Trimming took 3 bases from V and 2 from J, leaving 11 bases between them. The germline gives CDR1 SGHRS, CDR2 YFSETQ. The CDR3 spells CASSSRTQQETQYF. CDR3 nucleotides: TGCGCCAGCAGCTCCCGGACTCAACAAGAGACCCAGTACTTC. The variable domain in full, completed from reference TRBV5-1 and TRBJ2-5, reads KAGVTQTPRYLIKTRGQQVTLSCSPISGHRSVSWYQQTPGQGLQFLFEYFSETQRNKGNFPGRFSGRQFSNSRSEMNVSTLELGDSALYLCASSSRTQQETQYFGPGTRLLVL.

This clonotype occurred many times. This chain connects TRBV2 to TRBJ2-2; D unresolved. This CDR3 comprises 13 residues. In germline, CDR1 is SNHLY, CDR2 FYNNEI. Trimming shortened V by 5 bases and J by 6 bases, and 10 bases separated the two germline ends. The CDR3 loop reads CASSSQPPGELFF. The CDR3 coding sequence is TGTGCCAGCAGTTCTCAACCCCCCGGGGAGCTGTTTTTT.